These T cell receptor beta chains were read from a single sample in a study of human T cells and chemical hapten exposure. A single record per CDR3 protein comes from TCRdb applying MiXCR to the reads. The sample shows 95,000 to 150,000 distinct CDR3 sequences, approximately 9% of them seen only once. Sequencing was done on a sample of whole blood. Receptor source: a human donor in good health. Some clones in this sample may be carry-over from other donors' samples. The CDR3 runs from the conserved cysteine through the conserved F or W. D genes are given only for firm matches. Clone size, where shown, is once, few, many, or a class for clones that have expanded.

len,d_gene,abundance,v_gene,j_gene,CDR3nt,CDR3aa
15,TRBD2,few,TRBV6-5,TRBJ2-1,TGTGCCAGCACCATAAAGCGGGGCTCCTACAATGAGCAGTTCTTC,CASTIKRGSYNEQFF
15,TRBD1,NA,TRBV7-6,TRBJ2-7,TGTGCCAGCAGCTTAGATTCCGGGACAGCCTACGAGCAGTACTTC,CASSLDSGTAYEQYF
17,TRBD1,NA,TRBV29-1,TRBJ2-3,TGCAGCGTAGACCAATTACAGGGGACCACTTACACAGATACGCAGTATTTT,CSVDQLQGTTYTDTQYF
13,TRBD1,NA,TRBV29-1,TRBJ2-1,TGCAGCGTTGGACAGGGGGCCTTCAATGAGCAGTTCTTC,CSVGQGAFNEQFF
19,TRBD2,NA,TRBV5-6,TRBJ2-1,TGTGCCAGCAGCTTGTTCCTAGCGGGAGAGAGGGGGGGCTACAATGAGCAGTTCTTC,CASSLFLAGERGGYNEQFF
18,TRBD2,NA,TRBV15,TRBJ2-1,TGTGCCACCAGCAGAGATAGGGCTAGCGGGAGGGCCGGGGATGAGCAGTTCTTC,CATSRDRASGRAGDEQFF
16,NA,NA,TRBV15,TRBJ1-1,TGTGCCACCAGCAGAGATCGGGAGGGGTGGAACACTGAAGATTTCTTT,CATSRDREGWNTEDFF
15,TRBD2,few,TRBV7-2,TRBJ2-1,TGTGCCAGCAGCTACCTAGCGGGAGGGAGGAATGAGCAGTTCTTC,CASSYLAGGRNEQFF
16,NA,many,TRBV5-1,TRBJ2-3,TGCGCCAGCAGCGACCCACCTGTAGGAGGCACAGATACGCAGTATTTT,CASSDPPVGGTDTQYF
13,NA,NA,TRBV12-3/TRBV12-4,TRBJ2-5,TGTGCCAGCAGAAGCGGGTTCCAAGAGACCCAGTACTTC,CASRSGFQETQYF
12,TRBD1,many,TRBV29-1,TRBJ1-6,TGCAGCGCCGGGGACAGTAATTCACCCCTCCACTTT,CSAGDSNSPLHF
16,NA,few,TRBV7-8,TRBJ2-1,TGTGCCAGCAGCACACACAGCGATAGCTCCTACAATGAGCAGTTCTTC,CASSTHSDSSYNEQFF
16,NA,many,TRBV15,TRBJ2-1,TGTGCCACCAGCAGAGAGAAGGGCCCACCAGACAATGAGCAGTTCTTC,CATSREKGPPDNEQFF
13,NA,few,TRBV29-1,TRBJ2-7,TGCAGCGTTGAAGAGGGGGACTCCTACGAGCAGTACTTC,CSVEEGDSYEQYF
15,TRBD2,few,TRBV20-1,TRBJ2-1,TGCAGTGCTAGAGTACTAGCGGGGGCGGTCAATGAGCAGTTCTTC,CSARVLAGAVNEQFF
14,NA,NA,TRBV10-3,TRBJ1-2,TGTGCCATCAGACCTGCTTCAGGGGACTATGGCTACACCTTC,CAIRPASGDYGYTF
17,NA,NA,TRBV6-4,TRBJ2-2,TGTGCCAGCAGTGACTCTCCGGGGGCGGTTGGCACCGGGGAGCTGTTTTTT,CASSDSPGAVGTGELFF
17,NA,few,TRBV7-2,TRBJ1-3,TGTGCCAGCAGCTTAATCGGTGGTTTAGTCGTCGGAAACACCATATATTTT,CASSLIGGLVVGNTIYF
15,TRBD2,few,TRBV28,TRBJ2-1,TGTGCCAGCGGATTACATAGCGGGAGCTACAATGAGCAGTTCTTC,CASGLHSGSYNEQFF
15,NA,NA,TRBV3-1,TRBJ2-1,TGTGCCAGCAGCCAATCGACTAGTTTGAGCAATGAGCAGTTCTTC,CASSQSTSLSNEQFF
13,NA,NA,TRBV20-1,TRBJ2-1,TGCAGTGCTAGAGATGTTCTCGGGGGTGAGCAGTTCTTC,CSARDVLGGEQFF
17,NA,many,TRBV7-2,TRBJ1-5,TGTGCCAGCAGCTTAGCGAAGATCCAGGGGTCTAATCAGCCCCAGCATTTT,CASSLAKIQGSNQPQHF
16,TRBD1,many,TRBV29-1,TRBJ1-2,TGCAGCGCCGGTTACCCTAAGGAACAGGGGGCTAATGGCTACACCTTC,CSAGYPKEQGANGYTF
17,NA,few,TRBV21-1,TRBJ2-1,TGTGCCAGCAGCCCCGCTCGGGCGACTAGCGGGGACCCAGAGCAGTTCTTC,CASSPARATSGDPEQFF
15,TRBD2,many,TRBV7-2,TRBJ2-2,TGTGCCAGCAGCTACGGGACTATTAACACCGGGGAGCTGTTTTTT,CASSYGTINTGELFF
15,TRBD1,NA,TRBV7-2,TRBJ1-2,TGTGCCAGCAGCTTAGTGGGCAGGGGGGACTATGGCTACACCTTC,CASSLVGRGDYGYTF
17,TRBD1,many,TRBV10-3,TRBJ1-2,TGTGCCATCAGTGAGCAGCCTGGGACAGGGAGGGACTATGGCTACACCTTC,CAISEQPGTGRDYGYTF
15,NA,many,TRBV29-1,TRBJ2-1,TGCAGCGTCCCCAAGGGGGGACGCCAGTACAATGAGCAGTTCTTC,CSVPKGGRQYNEQFF
16,NA,many,TRBV12-3/TRBV12-4,TRBJ2-3,TGTGCCAGCAGTTTGGATCTAGGTTTAAACACAGATACGCAGTATTTT,CASSLDLGLNTDTQYF
16,NA,many,TRBV7-2,TRBJ2-2,TGTGCCAGCAGCTTAGGTGGCCAGCCTAGAACCGGGGAGCTGTTTTTT,CASSLGGQPRTGELFF
15,NA,few,TRBV5-8,TRBJ1-3,TGTGCCAGCAGCTTGGGCCAGAGCTCTGGAAACACCATATATTTT,CASSLGQSSGNTIYF
14,NA,NA,TRBV7-9,TRBJ1-4,TGTGCCAGCAGCCCAGGGCGCGGGTATGAAAAACTGTTTTTT,CASSPGRGYEKLFF
14,TRBD1,NA,TRBV3-1,TRBJ1-2,TGTGCCAGCAGCCAGGTGGGACAGGGGTTTGGCTACACCTTC,CASSQVGQGFGYTF
16,NA,few,TRBV6-6,TRBJ1-1,TGTGCCAGCAGTTATGGGAGGGGAGGGAGAAACACTGAAGCTTTCTTT,CASSYGRGGRNTEAFF
12,NA,many,TRBV12-3/TRBV12-4,TRBJ1-5,TGTGCCAGCAGTTGGAATAATCAGCCCCAGCATTTT,CASSWNNQPQHF
16,TRBD2,few,TRBV4-3,TRBJ2-1,TGCGCCAGCAGCCAAGCCGGGACTAGCGGTTACAATGAGCAGTTCTTC,CASSQAGTSGYNEQFF
14,TRBD1,few,TRBV7-7,TRBJ2-7,TGTGCCAGCAGCTTAGGGACAGGGACCTACGAGCAGTACTTC,CASSLGTGTYEQYF
14,NA,NA,TRBV7-9,TRBJ2-5,TGTGCCAGCAGCTTAGTCTCGTACCAAGAGACCCAGTACTTC,CASSLVSYQETQYF
13,NA,few,TRBV5-1,TRBJ2-2,TGCGCCAGCGCCGCGGATATCACCGGGGAGCTGTTTTTT,CASAADITGELFF
13,TRBD1,NA,TRBV20-1,TRBJ2-7,TGCAGTGCTAGCCGGGACAGGGTCTACGAGCAGTACTTC,CSASRDRVYEQYF
17,TRBD1,few,TRBV20-1,TRBJ1-1,TGCAGTGCTAGAGATCCCGGGACAGGGGTCATGAACACTGAAGCTTTCTTT,CSARDPGTGVMNTEAFF
15,TRBD2,few,TRBV6-5,TRBJ2-1,TGTGCCAGCAGCTCAACTAGCGGGAGATCGATTGAACAGTTCTTC,CASSSTSGRSIEQFF
19,NA,few,TRBV20-1,TRBJ2-1,TGCAGTGCTAGTAAAGTGGGACAGGGTACTAGCGGGCCCTACAATGAGCAGTTCTTC,CSASKVGQGTSGPYNEQFF
14,TRBD1,NA,TRBV5-1,TRBJ2-5,TGCGCCAGCAGCAGGGGACAGGAGGGAGAGACCCAGTACTTC,CASSRGQEGETQYF
13,NA,NA,TRBV12-3/TRBV12-4,TRBJ2-7,TGTGCCAGCAGTTCGCACTTCTCCTACGAGCAGTACTTC,CASSSHFSYEQYF
12,NA,many,TRBV10-3,TRBJ1-5,TGTGCCACCCGGGACACGGGACAGCCCCAGCATTTT,CATRDTGQPQHF
16,NA,NA,TRBV2,TRBJ2-2,TGTGCCAGCAGTGAGGTCAACCCTCGCCCCACCGGGGAGCTGTTTTTT,CASSEVNPRPTGELFF
14,NA,few,TRBV18,TRBJ1-1,TGTGCCAGCTCACCACGGACAGACAACACTGAAGCTTTCTTT,CASSPRTDNTEAFF
15,TRBD1,many,TRBV7-9,TRBJ1-6,TGTGCCAGCAGTTACGGGACAGGGATTAATTCACCCCTCCACTTT,CASSYGTGINSPLHF
14,NA,few,TRBV12-3/TRBV12-4,TRBJ2-5,TGTGCCAGCACATCCGGAGCCCTCCAAGAGACCCAGTACTTC,CASTSGALQETQYF
13,NA,many,TRBV6-2/TRBV6-3,TRBJ1-1,TGTGCCAGCACCGACAGAATCCACACTGAAGCTTTCTTT,CASTDRIHTEAFF
17,TRBD2,few,TRBV5-6,TRBJ2-4,TGTGCCAGCAGCTGGGGACTAGGGGCCCTAGCCAAAAACATTCAGTACTTC,CASSWGLGALAKNIQYF